The 7 T cell receptor beta chains reported below all come from one sample, sequenced in a study of blood T cell repertoires in COVID-19. Sequenced by immunoSEQ multiplex PCR; TCRdb stores in-frame clones only, minus some. Of some 300,000 clones listed, just under 90% were seen once; the top ten hold roughly 2.8%. The sample taken for sequencing was PBMCs or T cells enriched from blood (not recorded which). These receptors were taken from a woman in her 50s who had been exposed to COVID-19.

The chain uses TRBV5-1 and TRBJ2-2, with 12 nucleotides matching TRBD1. Germline trimming cut 0 bases from V and 6 bases from J; bases unmatched to any gene: 3. The CDR3 is 16 amino acids. Per germline, CDR1 SGHRS and CDR2 YFSETQ. CDR3 in DNA: TGCGCCAGCAGCTTGGAGGGACAGGGGGCTTCCGGGGAGCTGTTTTTT. This translates into CASSLEGQGASGELFF.

This clone was seen only once. The chain employs TRBV19 and TRBJ1-5; tentative D call: TRBD1 (6 bases). The germline CDR1 and CDR2 sequences are LNHDA and SQIVND (reference sequence). The CDR3 consists of 14 residues. V was clipped by 6 bases and J by 4 bases, with 13 bases between them. CDR3 sequence reads: CASSPGAFNQPQHF. CDR3 nucleotides: TGTGCCAGTAGCCCAGGGGCGTTTAATCAGCCCCAGCATTTT.

The rearrangement links TRBV7-9 to TRBJ2-7; D is possibly TRBD1 (5 bases). V lost 4 bases, J lost 2 bases, and 15 bases lay in between. The CDR3 totals 15 residues. The V gene's germline CDR1 is SEHNR and CDR2 FQNEAQ (reference sequence). This CDR3 is CASSSSAGSTYEQYF. The DNA of the CDR3 is TGTGCCAGCAGCTCTTCTGCAGGGTCAACCTACGAGCAGTACTTC.

The chain employs TRBV7-6 and TRBJ2-5, with TRBD2 as a possible D gene (6 bases). This CDR3 spans 14 amino acids. Germline CDR1 is SGHVS and CDR2 is FNYEAQ. V lost 5 bases and J 3 bases, leaving 13 bases between the germline ends. The DNA for the CDR3 is TGTGCCAGCAGCCCTCGGGACTTGAAAGAGACCCAGTACTTC. This sequence encodes CASSPRDLKETQYF.

The chain uses TRBV7-9 and TRBJ2-1, with TRBD1 identical over 7 bases. Germline values: CDR1 SEHNR, CDR2 FQNEAQ (reference sequence). The ends lost 0 bases at V and 6 bases at J; junction bases unmatched: 11. The CDR3 has 17 residues. For the CDR3, the DNA is TGTGCCAGCAGCTTAGCAGGGGGCAGGGGGATTATCAATGAGCAGTTCTTC. Translation gives CASSLAGGRGIINEQFF.

This rearrangement joins TRBV5-4 to TRBJ1-2; 7 bases agree with TRBD1. The length of the CDR3 is 14 residues. In germline, CDR1 is SGHNT, CDR2 YYREEE (reference sequence). V lost 2 bases to trimming and J lost 7 bases; unmatched junction nucleotides: 8. This chain's CDR3 is CASSLDRVPRGYTF. The CDR3 bases are TGTGCCAGCAGCTTAGACAGGGTCCCCCGTGGCTACACCTTC.

This rearrangement joins TRBV5-1 to TRBJ2-3; maybe TRBD2 (5 bases). In germline, CDR1 is SGHRS, CDR2 YFSETQ. V dropped 1 base and J dropped 4 bases, with 10 bases sitting between them. The CDR3 is 14 residues long. CDR3 protein: CASSLKRNSDTQYF. CDR3 nucleotide sequence: TGCGCCAGCAGCTTGAAGCGGAATTCAGATACGCAGTATTTT.